This T cell receptor (beta chain) was obtained from a study of cytomegalovirus exposure and HLA in healthy donors (dated by TCRdb to the late 2010s). Some background on the complete study: According to an earlier analysis of a few hundred of the donors, roughly 180 million T cells yielded roughly 110 million unique TCR beta sequences and roughly 280 Gb of sequence data. All discovery cohort repertoires had been generated using a single sequencing platform. An earlier analysis of approximately 630 of the donors applied high-throughput TCR beta sequencing to assess whether each TCR beta V gene segment acted as functional or pseudogenic. Typing coverage varied by locus: 629-630 donors for A, B, C, DRB1 and DQB1; some 520 for DQA1; more than 600 for DPA1; under 490 for DPB1. Approximately 300 gigabases of sequencing data and around 90 million unique TCR sequences made up an early release that covered nearly 650 HLA-typed donors. The study aimed to test whether cataloging public T cell receptors could reveal signatures of past pathogen exposure. Roughly 5 DR-DQ haplotypes were handled as single units for association and clustering, since linkage in the cohort was strong. Both class I and class II loci were covered by HLA typing, at four-digit resolution. In a later genetic analysis, genome-wide SNP genotypes for about 65% of the 666 donors were used, and that subset was treated as a discovery cohort. Rather than drawing on any new phenotypic data, the later analysis identified candidate immune exposures from TCR beta sequences and the way those sequences occurred across donors. To study patterns of TCR occurrence, a later analysis re-analyzed previously published TCR beta repertoires from 550 to 800 donors and added high-resolution HLA genotyping. Of the approximately 400 genotyped donors, around 81% fell in the genetic ancestry cluster associated with self-reported Caucasian donors. Donor age, sex, ethnicity and CMV serostatus were compiled together with the repertoire data. To predict cytomegalovirus infection status, the study combined high-throughput TCR immunosequencing, statistical association of individual TCRs with disease status, and machine learning. Using immunosequencing, the study profiled T cell repertoires from 640 or so subjects and related those repertoires to cytomegalovirus serostatus. Along with the approximately 600-subject first cohort, a separate validation cohort of 120 different subjects was used. Among about 390 genotyped donors of the cohort, an average of approximately 240,000 unique TCR beta nucleotide sequences were sequenced per donor, roughly a sixth of them non-productive. Study-wide findings and limitations: The only immune exposure information available for the cohort was CMV serostatus. Sequencing depth was assumed to be roughly uniform across donors in the presence/absence analyses, though that assumption may not hold. In a later analysis, most CMV-associated TCR beta chains were found to appear HLA-restricted, with HLA associations seemingly driven largely by CMV exposure. Specific HLA alleles were associated with roughly 16,000 TCR beta sequences at a false discovery rate of 0.05 in a later analysis. The study gave a list of under 200 TCR beta chains associated with cytomegalovirus. In a later analysis, several top co-occurrence clusters were reported to appear linked to parvovirus B19, influenza, CMV and Epstein-Barr virus. HLA typing was unavailable for some donors at each locus, so association tests used only the typed subset. In an earlier analysis of 450 to 750 of the donors, most TCR beta V segments appeared in productive rearrangements about 87% or about 30% of the time, broadly matching IMGT annotations. Correlated functional status among segregating V segments might reflect linkage disequilibrium, but an unknown experimental factor could not be ruled out. Across donors, most TCR sequences were observed very rarely, whereas some public TCRs were present in many individuals. It was suggested by the authors that the approach could potentially be generalized to other disease states and immunological phenotypes. The classifier was reported to diagnose cytomegalovirus status with high specificity and sensitivity in both the original cohort and the validation cohort. A later analysis found that TCR association rates varied across HLA loci, with DRB1 alleles showing the most associated TCRs and HLA-C alleles the fewest. Compared with the 666-donor mean, donors in an Asian-associated ancestry cluster had fewer N-insertions in productive TCRs, according to a later genetic analysis. A cluster of highly shared sequence variants was judged likely to be a technical artifact of the sequencing pipeline. In vitro tests confirmed that a few of the cytomegalovirus-associated TCR beta chains recognize cytomegalovirus antigens. Because counts were too low, 15 to 20 rarely observed V segments, including chromosome 9 orphons, were excluded from the earlier analysis of around 590 of the donors. A further reported finding was that TCR beta sequences accurately predicted the HLA-A and HLA-B alleles for most subjects in the first cohort. Some IMGT-functional V segments, including TRBV6-2 and TRBV6-3, could not be distinguished by the 87-base-pair reads and were therefore excluded. Strong co-occurrence of HLA alleles, especially DR and DQ, made assigning TCR associations to individual alleles difficult. Compared with equally common non-associated chains, HLA-associated TCR beta chains in a later analysis were more clonally expanded and had lower generation probabilities. Only TCR beta chains were sequenced in this cohort, and the absence of alpha or paired-chain data limited detectable features. A later genetic analysis associated a missense DCLRE1C variant with V-gene and J-gene trimming of TCR beta chains, and an independent cohort replicated the association.

The CDR3 measures 15 amino acids from cysteine to phenylalanine. Left in the record is the CDR3 DNA by itself, 45 bases read in frame from the first base. Relative to germline, V is missing 0 bases and J is missing 9 bases, with 7 bases of the junction outside any gene match. The germline V gene yields SGHAT for CDR1 and FQNNGV for CDR2. The method was the immunoSEQ multiplex PCR assay. A mixture of 60 forward primers for TCR Vbeta segments and 13 reverse primers for TCR Jbeta segments was used in the multiplex PCR. A multiplex PCR assay on genomic DNA amplified the CDR3 region of rearranged TCR beta genes. The Illumina HiSeq System was used to sequence the amplified TCR beta libraries as 87-base-pair reads. Per the authors' processing: A later analysis tallied around 82 million unique TCR beta chains across the 666 repertoires, and about 10 million of those chains were shared by two or more donors. To remove PCR and sequencing errors, raw reads were error-corrected and collapsed into unique sequences using a nearest-neighbor algorithm that merged closely related sequences. V, D and J gene segments were assigned by aligning CDR3 sequences to IMGT reference sequences. For a sequence to be retained, at least a six-nucleotide match to both a V gene segment and a J gene segment was required. Rearrangements were classified as productive when the CDR3 lacked stop codons and remained in frame with V and J, and all other rearrangements were classified as non-productive. CDR3 was defined by IMGT convention, running from the second conserved V-encoded cysteine to the conserved J-encoded phenylalanine. In an earlier analysis of around 640 of the donors, sequences lacking an unambiguous match to a single V gene segment were excluded. An earlier analysis of some 500 of the donors classified V segments as functional when productive rearrangements were above 56.7% and as segregating when the standard deviation between donors was above 5%. A statistical classification framework was developed to diagnose cytomegalovirus status using the catalog of TCR beta chain sequences. A later analysis assigned V and J genes by comparing TCR nucleotide sequences with IMGT/GENE-DB human TR gene sequences. Using the TCRdist pipeline, a later analysis assigned CDR3 sequences along with most-parsimonious VDJ recombination scenarios. A later analysis defined each TCR beta chain by its CDR3 amino acid sequence plus V-gene family, and excluded reads lacking a unique V-gene family. As a way to deal with suspected cross-contamination and a sequencing artifact, a later analysis dropped 450 to 600 nucleotide sequences that were highly shared and had low generation probability. In a later analysis, a clonal expansion index was calculated for each public chain from normalized within-repertoire ranks of inferred template counts. A later analysis computed generation probabilities with a VDJ recombination model fitted to out-of-frame rearrangements, and checked the results against IGoR. In a later analysis, hypergeometric tests were used to score TCR-TCR, TCR-HLA and TCR-CMV co-occurrence, with a repertoire-size bias correction applied to TCR pairs. In a later analysis, false discovery rates were estimated by permuting HLA or CMV assignments 20 times. In a later analysis, co-occurring TCRs were grouped using DBSCAN, with TCRdist sequence similarity added in when clustering inside HLA-allele-positive subsets. Repertoires with fewer than 30,000 or more than 120,000 public chains, plus five repertoires with anomalous nucleotide sharing, were excluded from co-occurrence clustering. Drawn from immuneACCESS, this table holds only the in-frame rearrangements with V and J called that TCRdb kept. Clones are partly lost; checked studies trace under half to an unresolved V gene and leave the rest unexplained. The V and J calls and clone size are taken from that table; D and trimming were inferred from the DNA. The sample records roughly 150,000 clones, more than 70% of which are singletons. The ten largest clones capture approximately 2% of the sample.

As concerns this clone: Its antigen is unknown. No base-level quality is on record; no much larger clone is a single base apart.

In total, just over 650 healthy bone marrow donors made up the cohort. Cohort members were all nominally healthy when sampled, although unrecorded immune exposures were likely present. The donor was CMV seronegative and was included in the group of hundreds of seronegative cohort members. Each donor provided a peripheral blood sample, and peripheral blood mononuclear cells were used for TCR beta sequencing. Genomic DNA was extracted from the blood cell samples with the Qiagen DNeasy Blood Extraction Kit. Sequencing used PBMCs. The chain links TRBV11-2 with TRBJ2-1, with 8 junctional bases fitting TRBD2. This clonotype originated in a man aged 25-45 years in good health and CMV-seronegative. The CDR3 corresponds to CASSLEVRAGVEQFF. The DNA sequence follows: TGTGCCAGCAGCTTAGAGGTTAGAGCGGGAGTTGAGCAGTTCTTC.